This T cell receptor (beta chain) was captured by sequencing in a study of blood T cell repertoires in COVID-19. TCRdb's table, derived via immunoSEQ multiplex PCR, lists solely in-frame clones and lacks some. The sample shows around 210,000 clones, less than 85% of them seen only once. V shed 0 bases and J 0 bases; nucleotides not matched to a gene: 3. This CDR3 is built from 18 residues. Germline loops: CDR1 LGHDT, CDR2 YNNKEL (reference sequence). The sample was peripheral blood. The rearrangement uses TRBV3-1 (or the pseudogene TRBV3-2) and TRBJ2-6; 9 nucleotides line up with TRBD2. This TCR was sampled from an older woman with acute or convalescent COVID-19. DNA of the CDR3: TGTGCCAGCAGCCAAGAACTAGCGGGCGTCTCTGGGGCCAACGTCCTGACTTTC. Translating it yields CASSQELAGVSGANVLTF.